Only a few counts were recorded for the clone carrying this T cell receptor (beta chain). Its antigen is unknown. CDR1 and CDR2 from the germline V gene are SEHNR and FQNEAQ (reference sequence). The V gene lost 7 bases and the J gene lost 2 bases, with 8 bases spanning the gap. The CDR3 totals 12 residues. Semi-nested PCR with Nested Universal Primer A followed constant-region reverse priming of full-length variable regions. Each CDR3 protein gets one entry after TCRdb re-called the 5' RACE reads with MiXCR. Among around 55,000 distinct CDR3 sequences listed, around 21% were seen once. Regarding the study as a whole: Larger-cohort validation covered only one TCR beta V-J rearrangement.

The sorted Tregs were CD4+CD25+CD127-/low cells. This receptor was identified in a female donor with breast cancer. The chain employs TRBV7-9 and TRBJ1-2; D gene ambiguous. Material: tumor-infiltrating Tregs sorted from the breast tumor. The CDR3 spells CASTLGNYGYTF. The CDR3, as DNA: TGTGCCAGCACCTTGGGGAACTATGGCTACACCTTC.